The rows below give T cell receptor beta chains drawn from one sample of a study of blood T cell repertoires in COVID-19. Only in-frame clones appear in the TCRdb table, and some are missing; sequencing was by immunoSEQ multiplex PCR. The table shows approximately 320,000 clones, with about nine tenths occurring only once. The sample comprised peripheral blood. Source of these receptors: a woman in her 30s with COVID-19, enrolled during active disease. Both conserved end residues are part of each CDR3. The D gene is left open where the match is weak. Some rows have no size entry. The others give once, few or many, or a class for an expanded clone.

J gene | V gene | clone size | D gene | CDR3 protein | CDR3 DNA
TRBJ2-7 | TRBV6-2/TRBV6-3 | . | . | CASSYGGWGTYEQYF | TGTGCCAGCAGTTACGGAGGGTGGGGGACCTACGAGCAGTACTTC
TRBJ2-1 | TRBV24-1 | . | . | CATSSLAIDEQFF | TGTGCCACCAGTAGCCTAGCGATTGATGAGCAGTTCTTC
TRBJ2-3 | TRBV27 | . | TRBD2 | CASSLRGADTQYF | TGTGCCAGCAGTTTGCGGGGGGCTGATACGCAGTATTTT
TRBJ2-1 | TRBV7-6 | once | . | CASSLSFSSYNEQFF | TGTGCCAGCAGCTTAAGTTTCAGCTCCTACAATGAGCAGTTCTTC
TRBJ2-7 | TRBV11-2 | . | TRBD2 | CASRPRGGYEQYF | TGTGCCAGCAGACCCCGGGGGGGGTACGAGCAGTACTTC
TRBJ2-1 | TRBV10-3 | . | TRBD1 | CAIKRQGGNEQFF | TGTGCCATCAAACGACAGGGGGGGAATGAGCAGTTCTTC
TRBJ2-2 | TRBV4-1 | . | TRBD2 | CASSHLAGYTGELFF | TGCGCCAGCAGCCACTTAGCGGGGTACACCGGGGAGCTGTTTTTT
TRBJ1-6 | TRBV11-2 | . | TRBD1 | CASSAVPGQGNSPLHF | TGTGCCAGCAGCGCTGTCCCGGGACAGGGTAATTCACCCCTCCACTTT
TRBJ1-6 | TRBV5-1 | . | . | CASSATSGRNSPLHF | TGCGCCAGCAGCGCAACTTCCGGGAGAAATTCACCCCTCCACTTT
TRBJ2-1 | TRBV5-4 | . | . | CASSAPGGTPYNEQFF | TGTGCCAGCAGCGCACCAGGGGGGACCCCCTACAATGAGCAGTTCTTC
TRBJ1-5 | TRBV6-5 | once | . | CASSYSGGGQPQHF | TGTGCCAGCAGTTATTCGGGGGGCGGGCAGCCCCAGCATTTT
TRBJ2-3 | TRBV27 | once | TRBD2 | CASSQRGGSTDTQYF | TGTGCCAGCAGCCAGCGGGGGGGGAGCACAGATACGCAGTATTTT
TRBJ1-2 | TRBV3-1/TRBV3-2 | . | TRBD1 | CASSQETGTGVDYGYTF | TGTGCCAGCAGCCAAGAGACCGGGACAGGGGTTGACTATGGCTACACCTTC
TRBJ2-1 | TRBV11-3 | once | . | CASSQDSNEQFF | TGTGCCAGCAGCCAGGACAGCAATGAGCAGTTCTTC
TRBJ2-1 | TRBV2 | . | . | CASSEATPGLNEQFF | TGTGCCAGCAGTGAAGCGACCCCGGGTCTCAATGAGCAGTTCTTC
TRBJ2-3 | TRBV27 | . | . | CASSSPTGLDTQYF | TGTGCCAGCAGTTCCCCGACGGGTCTAGATACGCAGTATTTT
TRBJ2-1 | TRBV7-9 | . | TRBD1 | CASSLPPTGGAPYNEQFF | TGTGCCAGCAGCTTACCCCCGACAGGGGGCGCCCCCTACAATGAGCAGTTCTTC
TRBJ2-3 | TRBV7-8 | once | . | CASSITAQGGDTQYF | TGTGCCAGCAGCATTACGGCCCAGGGAGGAGATACGCAGTATTTT
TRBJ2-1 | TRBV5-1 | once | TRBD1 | CASSLPGAGGNEQFF | TGCGCCAGCAGTCTCCCCGGGGCAGGGGGCAATGAGCAGTTCTTC
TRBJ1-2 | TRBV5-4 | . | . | CASSSTDNYGYTF | TGTGCCAGCAGCTCGACAGATAACTATGGCTACACCTTC
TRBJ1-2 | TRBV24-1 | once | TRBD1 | CATSDSGTGGPYGYTF | TGTGCCACCAGTGATTCGGGGACAGGGGGTCCATATGGCTACACCTTC
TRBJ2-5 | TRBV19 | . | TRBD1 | CASSSRVGGIGETQYF | TGTGCCAGTAGTTCCAGGGTAGGGGGCATAGGAGAGACCCAGTACTTC
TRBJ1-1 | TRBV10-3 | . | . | CAISESSLTEAFF | TGTGCCATCAGTGAGTCCTCCCTCACTGAAGCTTTCTTT
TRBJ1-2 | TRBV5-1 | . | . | CASSLEREYVGGYTF | TGCGCCAGCAGCTTGGAGCGGGAATATGTAGGTGGCTACACCTTC
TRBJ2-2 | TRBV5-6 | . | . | CASSSLFLTGELFF | TGTGCCAGCAGCTCGTTATTCTTAACCGGGGAGCTGTTTTTT
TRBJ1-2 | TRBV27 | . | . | CASSLSDSIGGYTF | TGTGCCAGCAGTTTATCGGACAGTATAGGTGGCTACACCTTC
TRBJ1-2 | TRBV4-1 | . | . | CASSQEQGSGDGYTF | TGCGCCAGCAGCCAAGAGCAGGGTTCTGGGGATGGCTACACCTTC
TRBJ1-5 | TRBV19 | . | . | CASSILYGNQPQHF | TGTGCCAGTAGTATTCTCTATGGCAATCAGCCCCAGCATTTT
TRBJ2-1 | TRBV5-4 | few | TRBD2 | CASSGTSSYNEQFF | TGTGCCAGCAGCGGGACTAGCTCCTACAATGAGCAGTTCTTC
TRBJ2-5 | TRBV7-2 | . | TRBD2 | CASTISGGARVTQYF | TGTGCCAGCACCATTAGCGGGGGGGCCAGGGTGACCCAGTACTTC
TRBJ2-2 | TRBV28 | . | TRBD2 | CASSLRAGGDTGELFF | TGTGCCAGCAGTTTACGGGCGGGGGGTGACACCGGGGAGCTGTTTTTT
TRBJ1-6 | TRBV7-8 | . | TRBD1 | CASSFGTGGTPLHF | TGTGCCAGCAGCTTTGGGACAGGGGGCACACCCCTCCACTTT
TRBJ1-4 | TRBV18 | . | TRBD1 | CASFTTGTGFEKLFF | TGTGCCAGCTTCACGACCGGGACAGGGTTTGAAAAACTGTTTTTT
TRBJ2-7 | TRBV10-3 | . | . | CAISEADKGYYEQYF | TGTGCCATCAGTGAGGCGGACAAGGGTTACTACGAGCAGTACTTC
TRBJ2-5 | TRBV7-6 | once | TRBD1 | CASSSDRGAQETQYF | TGTGCCAGCAGCTCGGACAGGGGAGCCCAAGAGACCCAGTACTTC
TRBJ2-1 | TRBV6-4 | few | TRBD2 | CASSSGGGSYNEQFF | TGTGCCAGCAGTAGCGGGGGGGGCTCCTACAATGAGCAGTTCTTC
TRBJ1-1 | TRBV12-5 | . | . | CASGLNEANTEAFF | TGTGCTAGTGGTTTGAACGAAGCGAACACTGAAGCTTTCTTT
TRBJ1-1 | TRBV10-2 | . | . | CASTIQAQKSNTEAFF | TGCGCCAGCACCATACAGGCCCAGAAATCGAACACTGAAGCTTTCTTT
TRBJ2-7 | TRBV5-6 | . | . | CASSFGGSYEQYF | TGTGCCAGCAGCTTCGGGGGATCCTACGAGCAGTACTTC
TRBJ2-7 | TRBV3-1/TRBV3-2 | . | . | CASSHRTGEQYF | TGTGCCAGCAGCCACCGAACAGGAGAGCAGTACTTC
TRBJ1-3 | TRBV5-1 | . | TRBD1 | CASSFTGERRGNTIYF | TGCGCCAGCAGCTTCACAGGGGAGAGAAGGGGAAACACCATATATTTT
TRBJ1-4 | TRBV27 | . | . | CASSNLRSEKLFF | TGTGCCAGCAGTAATTTAAGGAGTGAAAAACTGTTTTTT
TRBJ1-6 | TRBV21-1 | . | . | CASSKTRSSSPLHF | TGTGCCAGCAGCAAAACTCGATCATCTTCACCCCTCCACTTT
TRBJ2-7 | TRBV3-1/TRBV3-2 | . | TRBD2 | CARSLGGRGGSYEQYF | TGTGCCCGCAGCCTGGGGGGGCGGGGGGGCTCCTACGAGCAGTACTTC
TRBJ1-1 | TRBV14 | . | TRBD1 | CASRPGTGINTEAFF | TGTGCCAGCAGGCCCGGGACAGGGATTAACACTGAAGCTTTCTTT
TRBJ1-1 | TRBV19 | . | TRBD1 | CASSIDPAGTGEAFF | TGTGCCAGTAGTATTGACCCCGCCGGGACAGGGGAAGCTTTCTTT
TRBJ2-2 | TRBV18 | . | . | CASSPIQAPNTGELFF | TGTGCCAGCTCACCGATACAGGCGCCAAACACCGGGGAGCTGTTTTTT
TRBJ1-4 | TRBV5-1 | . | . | CASSLQGTNEKLFF | TGCGCCAGCAGCTTACAGGGTACTAATGAAAAACTGTTTTTT
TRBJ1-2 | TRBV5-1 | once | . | CASSLLLNYGYTF | TGCGCCAGCAGCTTACTCCTTAACTATGGCTACACCTTC
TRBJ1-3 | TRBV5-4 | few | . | CASSQDGPAAGNTIYF | TGTGCCAGCAGCCAGGACGGACCAGCGGCTGGAAACACCATATATTTT
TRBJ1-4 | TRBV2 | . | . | CASKSGTGHANEKLFF | TGTGCCAGCAAAAGCGGGACGGGCCATGCGAATGAAAAACTGTTTTTT
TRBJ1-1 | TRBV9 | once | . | CASSVGGGYTEAFF | TGTGCCAGCAGCGTAGGTGGCGGATACACTGAAGCTTTCTTT